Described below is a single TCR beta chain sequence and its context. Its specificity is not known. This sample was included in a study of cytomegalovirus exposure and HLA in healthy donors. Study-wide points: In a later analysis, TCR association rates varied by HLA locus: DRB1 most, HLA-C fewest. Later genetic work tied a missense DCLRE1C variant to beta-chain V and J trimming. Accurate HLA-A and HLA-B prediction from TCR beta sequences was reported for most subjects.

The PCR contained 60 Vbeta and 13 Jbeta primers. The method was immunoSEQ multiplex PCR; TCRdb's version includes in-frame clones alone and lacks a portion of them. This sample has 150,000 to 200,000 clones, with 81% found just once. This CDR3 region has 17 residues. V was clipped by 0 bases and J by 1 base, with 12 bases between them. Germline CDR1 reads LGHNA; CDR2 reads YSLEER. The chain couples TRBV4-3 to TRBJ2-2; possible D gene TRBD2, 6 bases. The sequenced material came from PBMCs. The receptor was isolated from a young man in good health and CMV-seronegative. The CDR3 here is CASSQDWRGRNTGELFF. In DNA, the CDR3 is TGCGCCAGCAGCCAAGATTGGAGGGGCCGGAACACCGGGGAGCTGTTTTTT.